This entry features one T cell receptor (beta chain) sequence. The data were obtained in a study of shared T cell receptors in the human thymus. Looked up from germline, CDR1 is SGHDN and CDR2 is FVKESK. The V and J ends lost 0 bases and 5 bases, in that order; junction bases with no gene match: 9. The CDR3 totals 18 residues. Sequenced by immunoSEQ multiplex PCR; TCRdb stores in-frame clones only, minus some. The repertoire holds about 660,000 clones, with 80% to 90% as singletons. This same sample was also taken into another study, of human thymus T cells. Per that paper: Immunologically healthy infants in Finland undergoing congenital heart defect surgery were the donors. The study used thymus tissue resected during corrective heart surgery. Repertoires from thymus and blood appeared to show biased V and J gene usage. Highly overlapping thymic repertoires in unrelated individuals were reported by related research.

This receptor was identified in a boy under two years old with a congenital heart defect. The material sequenced was thymocytes. The V and J genes are TRBV14 and TRBJ2-2; 10 nucleotides match TRBD2. CDR3: CASSQDWSSGSQTGELFF. The CDR3 region has the DNA TGTGCCAGCAGCCAAGATTGGTCTAGCGGGAGTCAGACCGGGGAGCTGTTTTTT.